Presented here are 27 T cell receptor beta chains from one specimen sequenced in a study of blood T cell repertoires in COVID-19. Profiling relied on immunoSEQ multiplex PCR, and the TCRdb table lists in-frame clones only, not all of them. The sample lists approximately 300,000 clones, roughly 90% occurring once. What was sequenced was peripheral blood. The origin of the receptors is a man between 18 and 35 years old who had recovered from COVID-19.

The chain recombines TRBV3-1 (or the pseudogene TRBV3-2) with TRBJ1-2; TRBD1 matches 11 bases. CDR1 and CDR2 from the germline V gene are LGHDT and YNNKEL (reference sequence). V shed 1 base and J 2 bases; nucleotides not matched to a gene: 3. This CDR3 has 16 residues. The CDR3 nucleotides read TGTGCCAGCAGCCAAGGCGGACAGGGGGCGAACTATGGCTACACCTTC. Translation: CASSQGGQGANYGYTF.

CDR3 nucleotides: TGTGCCAGCAGCCAGATGGGACAGGGGTGGGTTTATGGCTACACCTTC. It is translated as CASSQMGQGWVYGYTF. This chain links TRBV3-1 (or the pseudogene TRBV3-2) with TRBJ1-2, with 10 bases lining up with TRBD1. The V gene end was trimmed by 3 bases and the J gene end by 5 bases; junction bases not matched to a gene: 9. The CDR3 extends over 16 amino acids. The germline CDR1 and CDR2 sequences are LGHDT and YNNKEL (reference sequence).

This sequence joins TRBV2 and TRBJ2-6, with D tentatively TRBD2 (5 bases). Germline V lookup: CDR1 SNHLY, CDR2 FYNNEI. Deletions cut 0 bases from V and 9 bases from J, with 9 bases between. The CDR3 contains 14 residues. The CDR3 nucleotides read TGTGCCAGCAGTGAAGCGCTCCGGGGCAACGTCCTGACTTTC. This codes for CASSEALRGNVLTF.

This clone was detected ten times or more. V gene TRBV4-2 combines with J gene TRBJ2-1; possibly TRBD1 for D (6 bases). The CDR3 runs 14 residues. Between the trimmed V and J ends, which lost 2 bases and 5 bases, there was a span of 10 bases. CDR1 and CDR2 (germline): LGHNA, YNFKEQ. As DNA, the CDR3 is TGTGCCAGCAGCCAACCGGGACATAACAATGAGCAGTTCTTC. It codes for CASSQPGHNNEQFF.

The chain uses TRBV7-3 and TRBJ1-6; 8 bases fit TRBD1. CDR3 length equals 15 residues. J was trimmed by 5 bases and V by 5 bases; bases with no gene match: 5. Germline V gene lookup returns CDR1 SGHTA and CDR2 FQGTGA. The CDR3: CASSETGVHNSPLHF. Here the CDR3 DNA reads TGTGCCAGCAGCGAGACAGGGGTCCATAATTCACCCCTCCACTTT.

The chain couples TRBV7-9 to TRBJ2-7; 10 nucleotides align to TRBD1. The ends lost 6 bases at V and 7 bases at J; junction bases unmatched: 12. Germline V gene data show CDR1 as SEHNR and CDR2 as FQNEAQ (reference sequence). The CDR3 totals 15 residues. CDR3 loop: CASSHTGTGAVEQYF. The DNA for the CDR3 is TGTGCCAGCAGTCACACCGGGACAGGGGCGGTGGAGCAGTACTTC.

This chain joins TRBV19 and TRBJ2-2; TRBD1 matches 7 bases. The CDR3 totals 13 residues. Germline CDR1 is LNHDA and CDR2 is SQIVND (reference sequence). V shed 9 bases and J 5 bases; nucleotides not matched to a gene: 6. This CDR3 reads CASRTGGTGELFF. CDR3 DNA sequence: TGTGCCAGCCGGACAGGAGGAACCGGGGAGCTGTTTTTT. Filled out from reference TRBV19 and TRBJ2-2, the complete variable domain reads DGGITQSPKYLFRKEGQNVTLSCEQNLNHDAMYWYRQDPGQGLRLIYYSQIVNDFQKGDIAEGYSVSREKKESFPLTVTSAQKNPTAFYLCASRTGGTGELFFGEGSRLTVL.

The chain joins TRBV7-3 to TRBJ2-1, with TRBD2 identical over 7 bases. CDR1 and CDR2 from the germline V gene are SGHTA and FQGTGA. This CDR3 has 15 residues. V lost 0 bases, J lost 4 bases, and 3 bases stayed unmatched. CDR3 sequence: CASSLTWGGYNEQFF. The CDR3 DNA follows: TGTGCCAGCAGCTTAACATGGGGGGGTTACAATGAGCAGTTCTTC.

The rearrangement joins TRBV19 to TRBJ2-2; 9 bases agree with TRBD1. V was clipped by 3 bases and J by 4 bases; unmatched bases: 0. CDR3 size: 14 residues. Germline CDR1 LNHDA, CDR2 SQIVND (reference sequence). CDR3 region: CASSMTGGTGELFF. CDR3 in DNA: TGTGCCAGTAGTATGACAGGGGGCACCGGGGAGCTGTTTTTT.

The chain has TRBV5-4 and TRBJ1-1; 9 bases fit TRBD1. There are 14 residues in the CDR3. Losses at the gene ends were 3 bases for V and 6 bases for J; bases not matched to a gene: 6. The germline CDR1 and CDR2 sequences are SGHNT and YYREEE (reference sequence). CDR3 amino acids: CASSSLDRGAEAFF. The CDR3 nucleotides read TGTGCCAGCAGCTCTTTGGACAGGGGAGCTGAAGCTTTCTTT.

About this clone itself: The same CDR3 also results from other DNA sequences found in this sample. The rearrangement links TRBV6-5 to TRBJ2-1; 8 positions agree with TRBD1. Per germline, CDR1 MNHEY and CDR2 SVGAGI. This CDR3 is 14 amino acids long. Trimming took 8 bases from V and 0 from J; bases not matched to a gene: 3. The CDR3 spells CASSTGGSYNEQFF. CDR3 in DNA: TGTGCCAGCTCAACAGGGGGCTCCTACAATGAGCAGTTCTTC.

This rearrangement joins TRBV2 to TRBJ2-7; 10 bases match TRBD1. After removal of 6 bases from V and 5 bases from J, the junction contained 7 bases not matched to a gene. The CDR3 length is 14 residues. CDR1 is SNHLY, CDR2 FYNNEI, per germline. The CDR3 DNA reads TGTGCCAGCAGGAGGGGGACAGGGGACCACGAGCAGTACTTC. It translates to CASRRGTGDHEQYF.

This CDR3 reads CASSGQGALPGELFF. Written as DNA, the CDR3 is TGTGCCAGTAGCGGCCAGGGGGCGCTGCCCGGGGAGCTGTTTTTT. V usage is TRBV19 and J usage is TRBJ2-2; 8 bases match TRBD1. Germline CDR1 reads LNHDA; CDR2 reads SQIVND (reference sequence). The CDR3 spans 15 residues. Trimming at V came to 6 bases and at J to 6 bases, leaving 9 bases not matched to a gene.

The V gene is TRBV5-5, the J gene TRBJ1-2; 9 positions agree with TRBD1. The CDR3 spans 16 residues. Germline loops: CDR1 SGHKS, CDR2 YYEKEE (reference sequence). V shed 1 base and J 4 bases; nucleotides not matched to a gene: 8. CDR3 nucleotide sequence: TGTGCCAGCAGCTTGTCCGTGGGACAGGGCATCTATGGCTACACCTTC. As protein: CASSLSVGQGIYGYTF. The complete variable domain, with remaining parts taken from reference TRBV5-5 and TRBJ1-2, reads DAGVTQSPTHLIKTRGQQVTLRCSPISGHKSVSWYQQVLGQGPQFIFQYYEKEERGRGNFPDRFSARQFPNYSSELNVNALLLGDSALYLCASSLSVGQGIYGYTFGSGTRLTVV.

The chain couples TRBV25-1 to TRBJ1-5; possibly TRBD1 for D (6 bases). The CDR3 runs 17 residues. Per germline, CDR1 MGHDK and CDR2 SYGVNS. Trimming took off 0 bases at V and 2 bases at J, with 14 bases between the two ends. The CDR3 nucleotides are TGTGCCAGCAGTGAATACCCAGGGGATATAGGCAATCAGCCCCAGCATTTT. It encodes CASSEYPGDIGNQPQHF.

CDR3 region: CASSLSGGLNYGYTF. CDR3 DNA sequence: TGTGCCAGCAGCCTCTCGGGGGGCCTGAACTATGGCTACACCTTC. J is TRBJ1-2 and V is TRBV5-4, with D perhaps TRBD1 (6 bases). The CDR3 totals 15 residues. V dropped 4 bases and J dropped 2 bases, with 15 bases sitting between them. Germline V gene lookup returns CDR1 SGHNT and CDR2 YYREEE (reference sequence). Looking up the rest from reference TRBV5-4 and TRBJ1-2 gives the full variable domain: ETGVTQSPTHLIKTRGQQVTLRCSSQSGHNTVSWYQQALGQGPQFIFQYYREEENGRGNFPPRFSGLQFPNYSSELNVNALELDDSALYLCASSLSGGLNYGYTFGSGTRLTVV.

Here the CDR3 reads CASSESTGGRKYEQYF. CDR3 DNA sequence: TGTGCCAGCAGCGAAAGTACAGGGGGCCGAAAGTACGAGCAGTACTTC. The V gene is TRBV7-2, the J gene TRBJ2-7; 9 nucleotides line up with TRBD1. CDR3 length: 16 amino acids. The ends lost 5 bases at V and 4 bases at J; junction bases unmatched: 12. CDR1 SGHTA and CDR2 FQGNSA come from the germline V gene.

The chain recombines TRBV19 with TRBJ1-6; 7 nucleotides line up with TRBD1. Trimming cost V 7 bases and J 7 bases; bases outside gene matches: 7. In germline, CDR1 is LNHDA, CDR2 SQIVND (reference sequence). The CDR3 consists of 14 residues. The CDR3 DNA is TGTGCCAGTACCCCAGGGACAGAAAATTCACCCCTCCACTTT. This sequence encodes CASTPGTENSPLHF.

This clone has a handful of counts. This chain links TRBV30 with TRBJ1-2, with a possible D match to TRBD1 (6 bases). The V end was cut by 2 bases, the J end by 4 bases, with 11 bases between. From germline, CDR1 is GTSNPN and CDR2 SVGIG (reference sequence). CDR3 length: 13 residues. The CDR3 loop is CAWSSTGIYGYTF. CDR3 coding DNA: TGTGCCTGGAGTTCCACAGGGATCTATGGCTACACCTTC.

This clone has more than one count but fewer than ten. The rearrangement joins TRBV7-9 to TRBJ1-6; D not resolved. This CDR3 contains 18 residues. Germline values: CDR1 SEHNR, CDR2 FQNEAQ (reference sequence). V lost 1 base and J 0 bases, leaving 13 bases between the germline ends. The CDR3 reads CASSLVGQSSSYNSPLHF. CDR3 nucleotide sequence: TGTGCCAGCAGCTTAGTTGGGCAGTCCAGCTCCTATAATTCACCCCTCCACTTT.

The rearrangement joins TRBV18 to TRBJ2-7, with 15 bases that match TRBD2. Germline CDR1 reads KGHSH; CDR2 reads LQKENI. V was clipped by 2 bases and J by 5 bases; unmatched bases: 16. The length of the CDR3 is 20 residues. The CDR3 here is CASSPSGLAGGPTFANEQYF. Written as DNA, the CDR3 is TGTGCCAGCTCACCATCAGGACTAGCGGGAGGGCCCACCTTCGCTAACGAGCAGTACTTC.

The rearrangement joins TRBV15 to TRBJ1-4, with D tentatively TRBD1 (6 bases). CDR3 length: 17 amino acids. Germline lookup yields CDR1 LNHNV and CDR2 YYDKDF (reference sequence). Between the trimmed V and J ends, which lost 0 bases and 0 bases, there was a span of 11 bases. As DNA, the CDR3 is TGTGCCACCAGCAGAGATCAGGGGAGTGCAACTAATGAAAAACTGTTTTTT. Protein product: CATSRDQGSATNEKLFF. The entire variable domain, with the rest obtained from reference TRBV15 and TRBJ1-4, is as follows: DAMVIQNPRYQVTQFGKPVTLSCSQTLNHNVMYWYQQKSSQAPKLLFHYYDKDFNNEADTPDNFQSRRPNTSFCFLDIRSPGLGDTAMYLCATSRDQGSATNEKLFFGSGTQLSVL.

The chain is built from TRBV10-3 and TRBJ1-3, with a weak D call TRBD1 (5 bases). This CDR3 is 14 amino acids long. The V end was cut by 4 bases, the J end by 7 bases, with 14 bases between. Germline CDR1 ENHRY, CDR2 SYGVKD. CDR3 sequence: CAISAGREVNTIYF. CDR3 nucleotide sequence: TGTGCCATCAGTGCGGGACGGGAGGTCAACACCATATATTTT.

As regards this clone: The same CDR3 can be traced to other DNA sequences in this sample. The chain links TRBV2 to TRBJ2-7, with D unclear. CDR3 length: 11 amino acids. The germline V gene has CDR1 SNHLY and CDR2 FYNNEI. The ends were cut back, 4 bases at V and 3 bases at J, with 4 bases in the middle. DNA of the CDR3: TGTGCCAGCAGTGCGGTCTACGAGCAGTACTTC. Protein: CASSAVYEQYF.

V is TRBV19 and J is TRBJ1-1; 9 positions agree with TRBD1. CDR1 and CDR2 from the germline V gene are LNHDA and SQIVND (reference sequence). This CDR3 region has 14 residues. V gave up 6 bases and J gave up 5 bases; unmatched junction bases: 7. In DNA form, the CDR3 reads TGTGCCAGTAGCCCCGACAGGGGGAGGACTGAAGCTTTCTTT. Protein sequence: CASSPDRGRTEAFF.

The chain links TRBV27 to TRBJ2-7; 8 bases map to TRBD1. Germline assignment: CDR1 MNHEY and CDR2 SMNVEV (reference sequence). V trimming: 6 bases; J trimming: 4 bases; junction bases outside the gene matches: 14. The CDR3 spans 16 residues. CDR3 bases: TGTGCCAGCAGCCGGACAGGGTCGCGGCATATGTACGAGCAGTACTTC. Protein sequence: CASSRTGSRHMYEQYF.

This chain joins TRBV11-2 and TRBJ2-4; weak D call: TRBD2 (6 bases). CDR3 length equals 14 residues. Germline V CDR1 and CDR2: SGHAT, FQNNGV. V dropped 1 base and J dropped 8 bases, with 12 bases sitting between them. For the CDR3, the DNA is TGTGCCAGCAGCTTAGTCGGAGGGGTCGACATTCAGTACTTC. Translated: CASSLVGGVDIQYF.